The 6 T cell receptor beta chains in this list originate from one sample, sequenced in a study of CD8+ T cells in alopecia areata. RNA extraction was followed by reverse transcription into cDNA, which acted as the sequencing template. Produced via immunoSEQ multiplex PCR; TCRdb's table is partial and in-frame only. This table has more than 95,000 clones, 70% to 90% appearing once. The treatment was: oral pan-JAK inhibitor, 5-10 mg twice daily. Sequencing used CD8+ T cells sorted from blood, obtained around week 34, from a patient treated with tofacitinib. Receptor source: a human donor with alopecia areata.

The rearrangement joins TRBV19 to TRBJ2-7; 7 bases fit TRBD1. This CDR3 region has 15 residues. Germline CDR1 reads LNHDA; CDR2 reads SQIVND (reference sequence). V was pared by 4 bases and J by 2 bases, with 8 bases of the junction left unmatched. Here the CDR3 DNA reads TGTGCCAGTAGTACTACAGGGGCCCCTCCCTACGAGCAGTACTTC. Translating gives CASSTTGAPPYEQYF.

The chain joins TRBV7-9 to TRBJ2-7, with 7 bases fitting TRBD1. The V segment lost 3 bases and the J segment 5 bases; nucleotides outside the gene matches: 4. The CDR3 loop spans 13 amino acids. From germline, CDR1 is SEHNR and CDR2 FQNEAQ (reference sequence). The chain's CDR3 is CASSLGTANEQYF. The CDR3 nucleotides read TGTGCCAGCAGCTTGGGGACAGCAAACGAGCAGTACTTC.

The rearrangement joins TRBV11-2 to TRBJ2-7, with D possibly matching TRBD2 (6 bases). This CDR3 has 14 amino acids. V was trimmed by 0 bases and J by 4 bases, leaving 10 bases between them. CDR1 is SGHAT, CDR2 FQNNGV, per germline. The CDR3 loop reads CASSLDLGLYEQYF. CDR3 in DNA: TGTGCCAGCAGCTTAGATCTTGGACTATACGAGCAGTACTTC. Variable domain in full (rest from reference TRBV11-2 and TRBJ2-7): EAGVAQSPRYKIIEKRQSVAFWCNPISGHATLYWYQQILGQGPKLLIQFQNNGVVDDSQLPKDRFSAERLKGVDSTLKIQPAKLEDSAVYLCASSLDLGLYEQYFGPGTRLTVT.

The rearrangement joins TRBV7-8 to TRBJ2-7; D ambiguous. The CDR3 is 15 amino acids. Germline V lookup: CDR1 SGHVS, CDR2 FQNEAQ. V was shortened by 1 base and J by 0 bases, with 10 bases between the two germline ends. CDR3 sequence reads: CASSLGYGTSYEQYF. Written as DNA, the CDR3 is TGTGCCAGCAGCTTAGGGTACGGAACCTCCTACGAGCAGTACTTC.

This clone was found a few times. The V call is TRBV29-1, the J call TRBJ2-5; D is undetermined. Near its end, the DNA agrees better with TRBJ2-7, so the J call may be wrong. The germline CDR1 and CDR2 sequences are SQVTM and ANQGSEA. The CDR3 totals 13 residues. CDR3 amino acids: CSVESWDNDEQYF. CDR3 bases: TGCAGCGTTGAATCCTGGGATAACGACGAGCAGTACTTC.

This clone is medium-sized by share. The sample has other DNA sequences that encode this CDR3 too. V usage is TRBV11-2 and J usage is TRBJ1-3, with 7 nucleotides matching TRBD1. The ends lost 3 bases at V and 0 bases at J; junction bases unmatched: 2. Germline V lookup: CDR1 SGHAT, CDR2 FQNNGV. The CDR3 loop spans 15 amino acids. The DNA for the CDR3 is TGTGCCAGCAGCTTTCGACAGGGCTCTGGAAACACCATATATTTT. This encodes CASSFRQGSGNTIYF.